The rows below give T cell receptor beta chains drawn from one sample of a study of blood T cells in healthy people across ages. TCRdb redid the calling of the 5' RACE reads with MiXCR, one entry per CDR3 protein. The data contain about 800,000 distinct CDR3 sequences, 58% of them singletons. Sample: blood. The receptor source for this set is a man aged 25 to 45 in good health. Both conserved end residues are part of each CDR3. The D gene is left open where the match is weak. Some rows mark clone size as missing; the rest say once, few, many or name a class of expanded clone.

J,V,D,size,CDR3,DNA
TRBJ2-3,TRBV27,.,.,CASSPYSNSDTQYF,TGTGCCAGCAGTCCCTACTCAAATTCAGATACGCAGTATTTT
TRBJ2-7,TRBV2,TRBD1,.,CASSIEGQGVEQYF,TGTGCCAGCAGTATAGAAGGACAGGGGGTCGAGCAGTACTTC
TRBJ2-7,TRBV28,TRBD1,few,CASSLDLGQGRDEQYF,TGTGCCAGCAGTTTAGACTTAGGACAGGGGCGGGACGAGCAGTACTTC
TRBJ2-5,TRBV20-1,TRBD2,once,CSARPGLGETQYF,TGCAGTGCCCGACCGGGACTAGGAGAGACCCAGTACTTC
TRBJ2-1,TRBV28,.,once,CASSPPDYNEQFF,TGTGCCAGCAGCCCACCGGACTACAATGAGCAGTTCTTC
TRBJ2-1,TRBV7-3,TRBD2,once,CASSYRLAGTNEQFF,TGTGCCAGCAGCTACCGACTAGCGGGAACAAATGAGCAGTTCTTC
TRBJ2-1,TRBV20-1,TRBD2,.,CSAGGLAGAYNEQFF,TGCAGTGCTGGTGGACTAGCGGGGGCTTACAATGAGCAGTTCTTC
TRBJ2-7,TRBV12-3/TRBV12-4,.,few,CASSIGLSSYEQYF,TGTGCCAGCAGTATTGGCCTAAGCTCCTACGAGCAGTACTTC
TRBJ2-7,TRBV6-2/TRBV6-3,.,.,CASSLLRYEQYF,TGTGCCAGCAGCCTCCTACGGTACGAGCAGTACTTC
TRBJ2-5,TRBV5-4,TRBD1,few,CASSLEDRGETQYF,TGTGCCAGCAGCTTGGAGGACAGGGGAGAGACCCAGTACTTC
TRBJ2-1,TRBV12-3/TRBV12-4,TRBD2,.,CASVLLAGTNEQFF,TGTGCCAGCGTGTTACTAGCGGGTACTAATGAGCAGTTCTTC
TRBJ2-1,TRBV20-1,.,.,CSASIIGGPFF,TGCAGTGCTAGCATAATCGGGGGTCCGTTCTTC
TRBJ1-5,TRBV2,.,.,CASSHAGNQPQHF,TGTGCCAGCAGTCACGCAGGGAATCAGCCCCAGCATTTT
TRBJ1-2,TRBV9,.,.,CASSVEAGFNYGYTF,TGTGCCAGCAGCGTAGAGGCAGGATTTAACTATGGCTACACCTTC
TRBJ2-1,TRBV30,TRBD2,.,CAWSNAGDEQFF,TGTGCCTGGAGTAACGCGGGGGATGAGCAGTTCTTC
TRBJ2-7,TRBV20-1,.,.,CSARTPGRSYEQYF,TGCAGTGCTAGAACCCCCGGCAGGAGTTACGAGCAGTACTTC
TRBJ2-1,TRBV2,.,.,CASRAQVSYNEQFF,TGTGCCAGCAGAGCCCAGGTTTCCTACAATGAGCAGTTCTTC
TRBJ2-1,TRBV29-1,.,.,CSVRDKAGYNEQFF,TGCAGCGTGAGGGACAAGGCGGGGTACAATGAGCAGTTCTTC
TRBJ2-3,TRBV12-5,TRBD2,.,CASGLGLAAGISTDTQYF,TGTGCTAGTGGCCTCGGACTAGCGGCAGGAATCAGCACAGATACGCAGTATTTT
TRBJ2-7,TRBV7-9,.,.,CASSLGLGGGYEQYF,TGTGCCAGCAGCTTGGGACTTGGGGGCGGGTACGAGCAGTACTTC
TRBJ2-1,TRBV11-1,TRBD2,.,CASSVGTSGSHEQFF,TGTGCCAGCAGCGTAGGGACTAGCGGGAGCCATGAGCAGTTCTTC
TRBJ2-7,TRBV2,TRBD1,.,CASRLRQGSSYEQYF,TGTGCCAGCAGGCTGCGACAGGGTTCGTCCTACGAGCAGTACTTC
TRBJ2-5,TRBV7-2,.,once,CASSQTSFETQYF,TGTGCCAGCAGCCAAACTAGCTTCGAGACCCAGTACTTC
TRBJ2-3,TRBV6-4,TRBD2,once,CASSDSGPPILAGIFTDTQYF,TGTGCCAGCAGTGACTCGGGTCCTCCAATTTTAGCGGGGATCTTCACAGATACGCAGTATTTT
TRBJ2-7,TRBV12-3/TRBV12-4,.,few,CASRAPGENEQYF,TGTGCCAGCAGAGCCCCCGGTGAGAACGAGCAGTACTTC
TRBJ2-7,TRBV5-4,.,.,CASSVDRTLNYEQYF,TGTGCCAGCAGCGTCGACAGGACTTTGAACTACGAGCAGTACTTC
TRBJ1-1,TRBV2,.,few,CASSVRSNTEAFF,TGTGCCAGCAGTGTTAGGTCGAACACTGAAGCTTTCTTT
TRBJ1-2,TRBV6-6,.,.,CASSYEEGGYTF,TGTGCCAGCAGTTACGAGGAGGGCGGCTACACCTTC
TRBJ2-3,TRBV7-2,TRBD1,.,CASSSGQRSTDTQSF,TGTGCCAGCAGCTCGGGACAGAGAAGCACAGATACGCAGTCTTTT
TRBJ2-5,TRBV29-1,.,once,CSVASGVEGSQYF,TGCAGCGTTGCATCTGGGGTAGAGGGGTCCCAGTACTTC
TRBJ1-2,TRBV27,.,.,CASSFSTHWDGTNYGYTF,TGTGCCAGCAGTTTCTCCACCCACTGGGACGGCACTAACTATGGCTACACCTTC
TRBJ1-4,TRBV9,.,.,CASSVGRGNEKLFF,TGTGCCAGCAGCGTAGGAAGAGGAAATGAAAAACTGTTTTTT
TRBJ1-1,TRBV20-1,.,many,CSARPPGGRGTEAFF,TGCAGTGCTAGACCCCCCGGGGGGCGCGGGACTGAAGCTTTCTTT
TRBJ2-3,TRBV7-6,.,.,CASSLQSRGADTQYF,TGTGCCAGCAGCTTACAATCGAGGGGGGCAGATACGCAGTATTTT
TRBJ2-7,TRBV7-9,TRBD2,once,CASSMRLAGASYEQYF,TGTGCCAGCAGCATGAGACTAGCGGGGGCCTCCTACGAGCAGTACTTC